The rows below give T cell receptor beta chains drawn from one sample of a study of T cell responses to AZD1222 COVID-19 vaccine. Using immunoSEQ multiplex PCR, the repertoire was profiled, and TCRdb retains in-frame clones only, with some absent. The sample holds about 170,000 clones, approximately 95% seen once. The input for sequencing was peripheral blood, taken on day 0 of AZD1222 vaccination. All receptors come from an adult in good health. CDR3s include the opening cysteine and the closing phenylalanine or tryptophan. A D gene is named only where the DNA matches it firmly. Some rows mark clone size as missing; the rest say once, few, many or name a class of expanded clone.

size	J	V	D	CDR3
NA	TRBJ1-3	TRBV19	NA	CASSQGAGNTIYF
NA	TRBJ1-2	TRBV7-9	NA	CASSLISQGGGYTF
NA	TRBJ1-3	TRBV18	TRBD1	CASSPGTGGNTIYF
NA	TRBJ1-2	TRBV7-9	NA	CASSLRQHNYGYTF
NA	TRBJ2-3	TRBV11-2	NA	CASSSPRVAGRDTQYF
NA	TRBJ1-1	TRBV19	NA	CASKATPQNTEAFF
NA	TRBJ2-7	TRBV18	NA	CASSPWYSRGDQSPYEQYF
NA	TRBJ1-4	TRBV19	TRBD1	CATTRGPGTANEKLFF
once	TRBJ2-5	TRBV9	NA	CASSVAQGRGMPQYF
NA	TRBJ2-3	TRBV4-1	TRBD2	CASSQDLAGFADTQYF
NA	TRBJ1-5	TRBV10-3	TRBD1	CATSNRDSSYSNQPQHF
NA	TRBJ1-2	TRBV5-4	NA	CASSLGAPAAGYTF
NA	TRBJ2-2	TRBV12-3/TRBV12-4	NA	CASSQGWELFF
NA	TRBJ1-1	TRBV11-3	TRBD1	CASSCDRVTDTEAFF
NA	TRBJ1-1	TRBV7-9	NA	CASSEGEAFF
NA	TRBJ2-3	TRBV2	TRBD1	CASSALPGQGHQAPSTDTQYF
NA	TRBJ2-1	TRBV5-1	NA	CASSLGGYRSYNEQFF
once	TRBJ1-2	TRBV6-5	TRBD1	CASSPGGDYGYTF
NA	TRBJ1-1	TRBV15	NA	CATSRVAGSVGSEAFF
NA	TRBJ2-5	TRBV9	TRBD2	CASSPRLAGRVGIQETQYF
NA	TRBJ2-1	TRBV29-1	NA	CSVAPGPSSYNEQFF
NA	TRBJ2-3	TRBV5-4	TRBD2	CASTPLLGGGGDTQYF
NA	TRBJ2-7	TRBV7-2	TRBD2	CASSLTGTSSRAAYEQYF
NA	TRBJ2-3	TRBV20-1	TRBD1	CSASSPQGAMDTQYF
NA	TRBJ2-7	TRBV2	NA	CASSETSYEQYF